Listed below are T cell receptor beta chains from one sample, sequenced in a study of T cells in Graves' hyperthyroidism and ophthalmopathy. Each CDR3 protein gets one entry after TCRdb re-called the multiplex PCR reads with MiXCR. The table has around 300,000 distinct CDR3 sequences, about an eighth seen once. Sequencing was performed on blood. These receptors were obtained from a woman in her 40s with Graves' hyperthyroidism. CDR3s include the opening cysteine and the closing phenylalanine or tryptophan. The order of the fields is J gene, D gene, clone size, V gene, CDR3 DNA, CDR3 protein. A D gene is named only where the DNA matches it firmly. Clone size is not always given. Where it is, it says once, few, many or a class for expanded clones.

>TRBJ2-5|TRBD2|few|TRBV6-1
TGTGCCAGCCCCCTTCGGGGGCTAGCGGGGATTTGTGAGTACTTC
CASPLRGLAGICEYF
>TRBJ1-2|TRBD1|many|TRBV6-1
TGTGCCAGCAGTAACCGGGGACAGAACTATGGCTACACCTTC
CASSNRGQNYGYTF
>TRBJ2-5|.|many|TRBV7-2
TGTGCCAGCAGCTTAGTACGGTTCGGGGCCCAGTACTTC
CASSLVRFGAQYF
>TRBJ1-4|TRBD1|many|TRBV2
TGTGCCAGCAGTGAAGCGCTTCAGGGACAGGGGGCTGAACTGTTTTTT
CASSEALQGQGAELFF
>TRBJ1-1|.|many|TRBV20-1
TGCAGTGCTGTCCTTGACAGTATGAACACTGAAGCTTTCTTT
CSAVLDSMNTEAFF
>TRBJ2-3|TRBD1|many|TRBV7-2
TGTGCCAGCAGCTTAGAAGGACAGGGGGCCGCAGATACGCAGTATTTT
CASSLEGQGAADTQYF
>TRBJ2-3|.|many|TRBV2
TGTGCCAGCAGTGATCGGGGACCCCTTGGGAGCACAGATACGCAGTATTTT
CASSDRGPLGSTDTQYF
>TRBJ2-2|.|few|TRBV29-1
TGCAGCCTGGGTGGGGTGGGCACCGGGGAGCTGTTTTTT
CSLGGVGTGELFF
>TRBJ2-5|TRBD1|.|TRBV7-9
TGTGCCAGCAGCTCCCCCCAGGGGGAAGTGACCCAGTACTTC
CASSSPQGEVTQYF
>TRBJ1-1|.|many|TRBV27
TGTGCCAGCAGGACCTGGGGAAACACTGAAGCTTTCTTT
CASRTWGNTEAFF
>TRBJ1-5|.|.|TRBV12-3/TRBV12-4
TGTGCCAGCAATTTAGAGTCTCCCCAGCCCCAGCATTTT
CASNLESPQPQHF
>TRBJ2-4|TRBD1|.|TRBV2
TGTGCCAGCAGTGCTGGACAGGGTTCCATTCAGTACTTC
CASSAGQGSIQYF
>TRBJ2-5|TRBD1|many|TRBV27
TGTGCCAGCAGTCCAGGGGGCCAAGAGACCCAGTACTTC
CASSPGGQETQYF
>TRBJ1-3|.|.|TRBV24-1
TGTGCCACCCCTCGAGCAGGTTCCTCTGGAAACACCATATATTTT
CATPRAGSSGNTIYF
>TRBJ1-6|.|.|TRBV3-1
TGTGCCAGCAGCCCCGGCGGTCGTTCGAGCTCCTATAATTCACCCCTCCACTTT
CASSPGGRSSSYNSPLHF